This T cell receptor (beta chain) was retrieved from a study of T cells expressing NK-cell markers. Study-level background: Source material for TCR beta repertoires consisted of sorted CD3+CD56+NKG2C+, CD3+CD56+NKG2C- and CD3+CD56-NKG2C+ T cells. Study conclusions and caveats: These same clonotypes (in four donors) also led the CD3+CD56-NKG2C+ fraction. Among CD8+ T cells from six donors, dominant NKG2C+ clonotypes accounted for about 1.0-8%.

Libraries used 5'RACE template switching adding universal primer site and UMIs. One entry per CDR3 protein, without DNA, is what TCRdb gives after re-calling the 5' RACE reads. The sample data list 450,000 to 600,000 distinct CDR3 sequences. The CDR3 contains 14 residues. The V gene's germline CDR1 is SGHTA and CDR2 FQGNSA. With regard to this clonotype: What it recognizes is unknown.

The V and J genes are TRBV7-2 and TRBJ2-4; TCRdb indicates TRBD2, and absent DNA this call remains unverified. Sequenced sample: blood T cells: a sorted CD56 or NKG2C T cell subset, CD4+ or CD8+ T cells, or bulk PBMC T cells (not recorded which). This sequence originates from a man aged 18 to 29 in good health. The CDR3 spells CASSLGHLRALQYF.